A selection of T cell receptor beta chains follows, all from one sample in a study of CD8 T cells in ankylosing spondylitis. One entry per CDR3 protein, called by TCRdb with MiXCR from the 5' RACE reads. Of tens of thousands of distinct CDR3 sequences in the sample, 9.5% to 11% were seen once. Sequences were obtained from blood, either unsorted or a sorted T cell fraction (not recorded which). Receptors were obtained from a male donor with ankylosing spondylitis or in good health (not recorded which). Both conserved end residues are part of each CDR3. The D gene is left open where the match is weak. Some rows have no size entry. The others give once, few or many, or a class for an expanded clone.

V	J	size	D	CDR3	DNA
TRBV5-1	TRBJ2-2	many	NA	CASSLGGLHTGELFF	TGCGCCAGCAGCTTGGGAGGCCTTCACACCGGGGAGCTGTTTTTT
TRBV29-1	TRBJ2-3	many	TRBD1	CSAGGLQDTQYF	TGCAGCGCAGGGGGCCTTCAGGATACGCAGTATTTT
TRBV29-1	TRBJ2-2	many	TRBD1	CSYRDRNTGELFF	TGCAGCTACCGGGACAGGAACACCGGGGAGCTGTTTTTT
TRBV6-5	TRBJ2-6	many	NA	CASSYSILGAGANVLTF	TGTGCCAGCAGTTACTCGATTCTGGGGGCCGGGGCCAACGTCCTGACTTTC
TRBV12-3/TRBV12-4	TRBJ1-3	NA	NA	CASSRRRGTSSGNTIYF	TGTGCCAGCAGCCGACGGAGGGGGACGAGCTCTGGAAACACCATATATTTT
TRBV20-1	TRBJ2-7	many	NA	CSASRDGSYEQYF	TGCAGTGCTAGCAGGGACGGGTCCTACGAGCAGTACTTC
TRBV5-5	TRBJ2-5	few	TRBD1	CASSRPGQVGETQYF	TGTGCCAGCAGCCGACCCGGACAGGTCGGGGAGACCCAGTACTTC
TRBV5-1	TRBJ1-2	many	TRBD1	CASSSGQGWGNYGYTF	TGCGCCAGCAGCTCCGGACAGGGGTGGGGAAACTATGGCTACACCTTC
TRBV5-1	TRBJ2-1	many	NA	CASSLAESYNEQFF	TGCGCCAGCAGCTTGGCCGAGTCCTACAATGAGCAGTTCTTC
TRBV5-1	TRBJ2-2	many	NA	CASRPRQSGELFF	TGCGCCAGCAGACCGCGCCAGTCCGGGGAGCTGTTTTTT
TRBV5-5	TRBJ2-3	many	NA	CASSLAAWVSISTDTQYF	TGTGCCAGCAGCTTGGCCGCCTGGGTATCAATTTCCACAGATACGCAGTATTTT
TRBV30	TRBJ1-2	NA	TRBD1	CAWSATGDDYTF	TGTGCCTGGAGTGCTACAGGGGATGACTACACCTTC
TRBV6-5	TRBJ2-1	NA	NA	CASSYIRASYNEQFF	TGTGCCAGCAGTTACATAAGGGCTTCGTACAATGAGCAGTTCTTC
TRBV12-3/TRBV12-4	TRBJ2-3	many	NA	CASSLLSADTQYF	TGTGCCAGCAGTTTACTCTCGGCAGATACGCAGTATTTT
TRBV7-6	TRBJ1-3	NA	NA	CASSSWLGPTETGNTIYF	TGTGCCAGCAGCTCCTGGTTGGGGCCGACAGAAACTGGAAACACCATATATTTT
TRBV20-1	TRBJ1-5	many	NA	CSARKSTNSNQPQHF	TGCAGTGCTAGAAAGTCGACCAATAGCAATCAGCCCCAGCATTTT
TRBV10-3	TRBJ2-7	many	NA	CAISQTGREQYF	TGTGCCATCAGCCAGACAGGGAGGGAGCAGTACTTC
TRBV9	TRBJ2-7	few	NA	CASSQGSQQYF	TGTGCCAGCAGCCAGGGGAGCCAGCAGTACTTC
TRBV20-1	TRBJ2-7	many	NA	CSARDKAWVYEQYF	TGCAGTGCTAGAGATAAAGCTTGGGTCTACGAGCAGTACTTC
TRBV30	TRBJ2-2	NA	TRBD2	CASLGTTGGTGELFF	TGTGCGTCGCTCGGGACTACCGGGGGCACCGGGGAGCTGTTTTTT
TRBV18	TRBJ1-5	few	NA	CASSLTDTNNQPQHF	TGTGCCAGCTCACTCACGGACACAAACAATCAGCCCCAGCATTTT
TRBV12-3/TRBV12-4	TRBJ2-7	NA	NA	CASSSPADGLYEQYF	TGTGCCAGCAGTTCCCCCGCGGACGGCCTCTACGAGCAGTACTTC
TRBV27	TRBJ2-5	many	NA	CASSLGQRETQYF	TGTGCCAGCAGTTTAGGTCAGCGGGAGACCCAGTACTTC
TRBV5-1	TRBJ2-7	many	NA	CASSFGMGYEQYF	TGCGCCAGCAGCTTCGGGATGGGCTACGAGCAGTACTTC
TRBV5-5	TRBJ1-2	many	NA	CASSRGEAAFYGYTF	TGTGCCAGCAGCCGCGGCGAAGCGGCTTTCTATGGCTACACCTTC
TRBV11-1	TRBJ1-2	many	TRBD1	CASSLTGVYGYTF	TGTGCCAGCAGCCTGACAGGGGTCTACGGCTACACCTTC
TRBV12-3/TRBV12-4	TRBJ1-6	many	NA	CASSFSGYNSPLHF	TGTGCCAGCAGTTTTTCCGGTTATAATTCACCCCTCCACTTT
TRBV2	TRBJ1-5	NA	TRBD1	CASSRQGTNNQPQHF	TGTGCCAGCAGTCGACAGGGGACGAACAATCAGCCCCAGCATTTT
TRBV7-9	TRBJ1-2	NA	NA	CASSEIRTANYGYTF	TGTGCCAGCAGCGAAATAAGGACAGCTAACTATGGCTACACCTTC
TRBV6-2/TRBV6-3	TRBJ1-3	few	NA	CASSPGRLISGNTIYF	TGTGCCAGCAGCCCCGGGCGGCTAATCTCTGGAAACACCATATATTTT
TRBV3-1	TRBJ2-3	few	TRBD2	CASSQDYSGDTDTQYF	TGTGCCAGCAGCCAAGATTACAGCGGGGACACAGATACGCAGTATTTT
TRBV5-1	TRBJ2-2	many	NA	CASSSSVKDTGELFF	TGCGCCAGCAGCTCTTCTGTCAAAGACACCGGGGAGCTGTTTTTT
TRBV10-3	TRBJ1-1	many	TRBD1	CATWDSANTEAFF	TGTGCCACCTGGGACAGTGCGAACACTGAAGCTTTCTTT
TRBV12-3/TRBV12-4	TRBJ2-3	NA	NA	CATRGASTDTQYF	TGTGCCACCCGGGGGGCCTCCACAGATACGCAGTATTTT
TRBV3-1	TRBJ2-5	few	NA	CASSQGNSGTQYF	TGTGCCAGCAGCCAAGGCAATTCTGGGACCCAGTACTTC
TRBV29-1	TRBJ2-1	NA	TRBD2	CSVSAGDNEQFF	TGCAGCGTTTCTGCGGGGGACAATGAGCAGTTCTTC
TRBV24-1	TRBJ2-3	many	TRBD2	CATSVLAGTTDTQYF	TGTGCCACCAGTGTCCTAGCGGGCACCACAGATACGCAGTATTTT
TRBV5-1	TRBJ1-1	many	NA	CASSLGPGEAFF	TGCGCCAGCAGCCTCGGTCCGGGAGAAGCTTTCTTT
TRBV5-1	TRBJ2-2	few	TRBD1	CASSNRQGTNTGELFF	TGCGCCAGCAGCAACCGACAGGGGACGAACACCGGGGAGCTGTTTTTT
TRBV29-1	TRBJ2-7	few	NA	CSAQTGWTYEQYF	TGCAGCGCCCAAACCGGGTGGACCTACGAGCAGTACTTC
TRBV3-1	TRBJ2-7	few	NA	CASSQDRGSSYEQYF	TGTGCCAGCAGCCAAGATCGAGGGAGCTCCTACGAGCAGTACTTC
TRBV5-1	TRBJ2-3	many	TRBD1	CATQTGQGIDTQYF	TGCGCCACCCAAACGGGACAGGGGATAGATACGCAGTATTTT
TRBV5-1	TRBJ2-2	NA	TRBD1	CASSQGQGNTGELFF	TGCGCCAGCAGCCAGGGACAGGGAAACACCGGGGAGCTGTTTTTT
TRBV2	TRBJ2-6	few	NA	CASSASLTVSGANVLTF	TGTGCCAGCAGTGCTTCTTTGACGGTCTCTGGGGCCAACGTCCTGACTTTC
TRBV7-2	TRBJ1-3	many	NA	CASSFDGTARNTIYF	TGTGCCAGCAGCTTTGATGGGACGGCCAGGAACACCATATATTTT
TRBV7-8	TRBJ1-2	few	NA	CASSPRVLGYTF	TGTGCCAGCAGCCCCAGGGTTTTGGGCTACACCTTC
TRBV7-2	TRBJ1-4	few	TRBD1	CASSTWTGINEKLFF	TGTGCCAGCAGCACCTGGACAGGGATTAATGAAAAACTGTTTTTT
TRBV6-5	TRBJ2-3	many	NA	CASSYGDSSSDTQYF	TGTGCCAGCAGTTACGGGGACTCCTCTTCAGATACGCAGTATTTT
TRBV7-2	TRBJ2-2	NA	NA	CASGQGANTGELFF	TGTGCCAGCGGACAAGGAGCGAACACCGGGGAGCTGTTTTTT
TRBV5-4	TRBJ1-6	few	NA	CASSLGPTPPIVNSPLHF	TGTGCCAGCAGCTTGGGTCCCACGCCCCCGATCGTGAATTCACCCCTCCACTTT